This T cell receptor (beta chain) emerged from a study of T cells in Graves' hyperthyroidism and ophthalmopathy (dated by TCRdb to the late 2010s). Regarding the complete study: Peripheral blood samples were taken at initial diagnosis, before any treatment was given. To identify TCR V-J signatures that set the groups apart, the researchers used a discovery cohort of 100 patients, made up of around 42 with Graves' ophthalmopathy and about 60 with stable Graves' hyperthyroidism. Prospective prediction of ophthalmopathy was tested in an independent validation cohort of 18 to 20 hyperthyroidism patients and around 16 patients who later progressed to ophthalmopathy. The 75 to 100 discovery patients were randomly split 7:3 into training and test sets. In addition, the study compared T-cell repertoires in thyroid tissue and in blood from about 6 Graves' hyperthyroidism patients. Following sampling, methimazole starting at 30 mg daily was given to hyperthyroidism patients, and high-dose intravenous methylprednisolone was given to ophthalmopathy patients. TCR Vbeta CDR3 sequencing of 120 to 150 peripheral blood samples (around 45 ophthalmopathy, 75 hyperthyroidism and roughly 17 progressor patients) is reported in the paper. Results and caveats for the whole study, not just this receptor: No statistical method was used to fix the sample size in advance, and group allocation was not hidden from the investigators. In validation, the model predicted progression to ophthalmopathy with over 60% sensitivity and 72% to 75% specificity, a median of approximately 6.7 months before onset. Blood samples also contained most of the expanded thyroid clonotypes (frequency above 0.001), which suggests that blood repertoires may reflect thyroid immune responses. In cross-validation, a model built on a 13 V-J signature told ophthalmopathy apart from stable hyperthyroidism with under 90% sensitivity and about 81% specificity, and in testing the same model reached 80%/75%.

The TCR beta CDR3 regions were amplified from RNA transcripts. A first-round RT-PCR of the TCR CDR3 used the HTBI primer set with the Qiagen OneStep RT-PCR kit. Libraries were constructed in a second round of multiplex PCR, after which size selection and purification were carried out. The libraries were sequenced on an Illumina HiSeq2000 using paired-end 100 bp reads. Under the source paper's analysis protocol: Raw data were processed with SOAPnuke, discarding reads with adapters, uncalled bases, mean Phred below 15, or no exact constant-primer or identifier match. High-quality paired reads were merged with COPE v1.2.5, and unique nucleotide sequences were defined as clonotypes. MiTCR v1.1 was used to align clonotypes to the IMGT TRBV, TRBD and TRBJ reference segments. The analysis included only V-J combinations with a frequency above 0.0001, which together covered approximately 99% of the repertoires. The TCS score was defined as F50 (clonal expansion) divided by E x V (chaos), with BLOSUM62-based TCRdist calculated between CDR3 peptides within each V-J. Welch's t-statistics and random forest reduced approximately 520 V-J features to roughly 13, which were used in a naive Bayes classifier (R e1071). Clones were called with MiXCR by TCRdb after fastp trimmed the public reads at Q25, and only in-frame beta chains were retained. Each record represents a unique CDR3 protein, reported with the most common genes and DNA among its rows. These V and J calls derive from TCRdb rather than the authors' analysis. For this sample the table gives a few hundred thousand distinct CDR3 sequences, of which about 19% were detected only once. 35% to 45% of the sample lies in the top ten.

About this clonotype itself: What this receptor recognizes is not known. The input lacks base qualities; no much larger clone sits a single base away.

In the ophthalmopathy patients, disease was moderately to severely active, with a Clinical Activity Score of 3 or more, a NOSPECS grade of 4 or more, and a duration of less than 3 months. Any patient with an uncontrolled infection, another autoimmune disease, pregnancy or lactation was excluded. Diagnoses were based on clinical symptoms, serum thyroxine and TRAb, thyroid ultrasound and orbital computed tomography. Ficoll-Paque density gradient centrifugation was used to isolate PBMCs from 8 to 10 ml of fresh peripheral blood. Trizol reagent was used to extract total RNA, and RNA quality was then checked on an Agilent 2100 Bioanalyzer. The CDR3 measures 14 amino acids from cysteine to phenylalanine. CDR3 DNA is the only sequence kept; it has 42 bases, read in frame from the first base. V loses 5 bases, J loses 5 bases, and the germline ends lie 15 bases apart. The CDR1 and CDR2 encoded by the germline V gene (reference sequence) are PRHDT and FYEKMQ.

The V gene is TRBV13 and the J gene is TRBJ1-1, with the D gene not clear enough to name. Sequenced material: blood. This clonotype originated in a man aged 50-59 years with Graves' ophthalmopathy. The sequence in DNA is TGTGCCAGCAGCCCCGGACCGACGGCGACTGAAGCTTTCTTT. It translates as CASSPGPTATEAFF.